This entry describes one T cell receptor beta chain. This clone is identified as medium-sized (0.01 to 0.1%). This clone's antigen is unknown. No qualities accompany the bases; no much larger clone lies one base away. The source of the sample is a study of metastatic and nonmetastatic thyroid tumors (dated by TCRdb to 2019 to 2021). Study-wide context: Repertoires from peripheral blood and from tumor or nodule tissue samples of malignant and benign thyroid patients were compared. What the research found in general, with its limitations: In both blood and tumor samples, malignant tumors were reported to have significantly higher TCR beta diversity than benign nodules.

No patient had received any treatment before thyroid surgery. Using T-cell receptor beta sequencing, the study looked back at clinical samples from patients collected from about 2011 to 2018. The protocol used for the library was PCR. Instrument on record: Illumina HiSeq 4000. The TCR beta-chain CDR3 region of each patient was profiled by high-throughput sequencing. The paper's processing steps were these. A classifier to discriminate distant-metastatic papillary thyroid cancer patients was built from CDR3 differences across clinicopathological groups. To measure repertoire diversity the researchers used the Shannon index, while the Morisita-Horn index served to gauge how similar the tumor and blood repertoires were. The public reads were run again by TCRdb, first through fastp at Q25 and then through MiXCR, and only productive beta chains were kept. What appears here as the V and J calls and clone size reflects TCRdb's work, not the paper's. This sample has about 13,000 clones in its table, and 26% of those were observed once. The ten top clones hold about 20% of the sample.

The specimen sequenced was tumor tissue. The receptor's source is a female donor with papillary thyroid cancer or a benign thyroid nodule (not recorded which). Some clones in this sample may be carry-over from other donors' samples.

The CDR3 region has the sequence CASTGTANNQPQHF. The DNA sequence is as follows: TGTGCCAGTACTGGGACAGCCAACAATCAGCCCCAGCATTTT. The sequence joins TRBV19 to TRBJ1-5, and TRBD1 aligns with 7 junction nucleotides. After removal of 7 bases from V and 3 bases from J, the junction retains 6 bases not matched to a gene. The CDR3 starts with the cysteine, ends with the phenylalanine, and has 14 residues. The only DNA kept is the CDR3, 42 bases in frame from the first base. CDR1 and CDR2 (LNHDA, SQIVND) derive from the germline V gene (reference sequence).